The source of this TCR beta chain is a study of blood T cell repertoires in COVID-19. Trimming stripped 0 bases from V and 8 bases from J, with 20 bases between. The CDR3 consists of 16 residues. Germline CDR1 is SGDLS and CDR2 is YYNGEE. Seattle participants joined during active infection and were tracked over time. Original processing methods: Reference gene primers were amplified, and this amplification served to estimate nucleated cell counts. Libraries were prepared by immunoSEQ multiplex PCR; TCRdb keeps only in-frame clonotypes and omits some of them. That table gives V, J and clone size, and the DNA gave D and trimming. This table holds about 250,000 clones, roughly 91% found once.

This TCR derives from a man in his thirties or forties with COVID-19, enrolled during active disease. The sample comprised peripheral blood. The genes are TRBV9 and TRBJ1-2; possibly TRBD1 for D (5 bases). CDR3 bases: TGTGCCAGCAGCGTAGCGGGACCCGGAGGGCGGTACGGCTACACCTTC. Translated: CASSVAGPGGRYGYTF.